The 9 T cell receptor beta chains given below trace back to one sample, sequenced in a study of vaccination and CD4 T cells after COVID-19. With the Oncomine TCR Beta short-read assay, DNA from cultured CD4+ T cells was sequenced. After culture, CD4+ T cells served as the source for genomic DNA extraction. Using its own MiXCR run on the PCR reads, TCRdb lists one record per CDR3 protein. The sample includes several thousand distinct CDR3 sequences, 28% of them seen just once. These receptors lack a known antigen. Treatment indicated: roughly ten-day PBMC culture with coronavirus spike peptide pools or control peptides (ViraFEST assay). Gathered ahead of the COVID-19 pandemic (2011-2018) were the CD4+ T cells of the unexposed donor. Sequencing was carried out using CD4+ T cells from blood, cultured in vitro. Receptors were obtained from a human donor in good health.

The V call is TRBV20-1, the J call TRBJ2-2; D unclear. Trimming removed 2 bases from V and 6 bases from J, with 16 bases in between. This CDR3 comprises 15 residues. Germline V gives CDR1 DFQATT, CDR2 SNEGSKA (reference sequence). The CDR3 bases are TGCAGTGCTAGACGAGTAGAACATGGGGCCGGGGAGCTGTTTTTT. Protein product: CSARRVEHGAGELFF.

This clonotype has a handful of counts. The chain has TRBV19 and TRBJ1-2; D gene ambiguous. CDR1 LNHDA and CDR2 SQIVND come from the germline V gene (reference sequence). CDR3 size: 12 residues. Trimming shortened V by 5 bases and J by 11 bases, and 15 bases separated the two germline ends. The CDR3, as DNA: TGTGCCAGTAGTCAGATACGCGAGGATTACACCTTC. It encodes CASSQIREDYTF.

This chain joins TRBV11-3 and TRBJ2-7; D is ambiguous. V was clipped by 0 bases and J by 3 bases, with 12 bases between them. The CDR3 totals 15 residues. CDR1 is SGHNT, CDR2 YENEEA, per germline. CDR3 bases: TGTGCCAGCAGCTTAGATCCACTATCCTTCTACGAGCAGTACTTC. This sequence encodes CASSLDPLSFYEQYF.

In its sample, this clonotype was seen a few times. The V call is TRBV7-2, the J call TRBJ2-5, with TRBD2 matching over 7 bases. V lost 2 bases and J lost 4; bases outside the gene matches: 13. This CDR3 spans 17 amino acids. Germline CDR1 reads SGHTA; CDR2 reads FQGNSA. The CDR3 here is CASSLTMGRTSAETQYF. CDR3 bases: TGTGCCAGCAGCTTAACCATGGGACGGACTAGTGCAGAGACCCAGTACTTC.

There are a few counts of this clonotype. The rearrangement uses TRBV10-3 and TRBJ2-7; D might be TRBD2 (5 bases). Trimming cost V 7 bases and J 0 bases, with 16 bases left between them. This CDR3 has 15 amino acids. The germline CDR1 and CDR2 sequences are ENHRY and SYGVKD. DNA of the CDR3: TGTGCCATCACTCCCTCCGCTAGCAGCTCCTACGAGCAGTACTTC. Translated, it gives CAITPSASSSYEQYF.

This CDR3 reads CASTARPGTFYGYTF. The CDR3 DNA follows: TGTGCCAGCACCGCCAGACCGGGAACTTTCTATGGCTACACCTTC. The chain uses TRBV27 and TRBJ1-2; D ambiguous. The V and J ends lost 7 bases and 4 bases respectively, with 19 bases between them. The CDR3 sequence is 15 residues long. Germline values: CDR1 MNHEY, CDR2 SMNVEV (reference sequence).

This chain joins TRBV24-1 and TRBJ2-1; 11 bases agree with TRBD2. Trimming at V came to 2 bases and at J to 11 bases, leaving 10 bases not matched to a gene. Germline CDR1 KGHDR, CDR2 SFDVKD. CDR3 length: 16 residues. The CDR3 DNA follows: TGTGCCACCAGTGATTGGGGGGCAACTAGCGGGAGAAAGCAGTTCTTC. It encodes CATSDWGATSGRKQFF.

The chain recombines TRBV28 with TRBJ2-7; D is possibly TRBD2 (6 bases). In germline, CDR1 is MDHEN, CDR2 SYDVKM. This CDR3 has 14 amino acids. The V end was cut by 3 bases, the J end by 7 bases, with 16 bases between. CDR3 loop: CASSLGLVSGEQYF. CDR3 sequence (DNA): TGTGCCAGCAGTTTGGGACTGGTCTCGGGGGAGCAGTACTTC.

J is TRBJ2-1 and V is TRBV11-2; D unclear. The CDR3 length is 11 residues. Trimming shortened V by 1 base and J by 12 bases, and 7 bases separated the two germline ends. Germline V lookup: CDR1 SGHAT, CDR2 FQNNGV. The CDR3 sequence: CASSLVGGQFF. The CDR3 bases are TGTGCCAGCAGCTTAGTGGGCGGGCAGTTCTTC.